The rows below give T cell receptor beta chains drawn from one sample of a study of spatial heterogeneity in lung cancer. One entry per CDR3 protein, called by TCRdb with MiXCR from the 5' RACE reads. The data contain around 92,000 distinct CDR3 sequences, approximately 12% of them singletons. The sample consisted of PBMCs, taken at surgery. These receptors came from a male donor with early-stage non-small cell lung cancer. Both conserved end residues are part of each CDR3. D genes are given only for firm matches. Some rows have no size entry. The others give once, few or many, or a class for an expanded clone.

clone size,CDR3 length,J gene,V gene,D gene,CDR3 DNA,CDR3 protein
.,12,TRBJ2-4,TRBV28,.,TGTGCCAGCAGTCGGACAGAAAACATTCAGTACTTC,CASSRTENIQYF
many,14,TRBJ2-7,TRBV7-9,.,TGTGCCAGCAGCATCGCCCAGTCCGGCTACGAGCAGTACTTC,CASSIAQSGYEQYF
few,11,TRBJ2-7,TRBV6-2/TRBV6-3,.,TGTGCCAGCAGAGACAGCTACGAGCAGTACTTC,CASRDSYEQYF
few,14,TRBJ1-1,TRBV5-1,TRBD1,TGCGCCAGCAGCTTACAGGGGGCGAACACTGAAGCTTTCTTT,CASSLQGANTEAFF
few,14,TRBJ1-1,TRBV20-1,.,TGCAGTGCTAGAGTTGCAGGCAGAGGCACTGAAGCTTTCTTT,CSARVAGRGTEAFF
.,14,TRBJ2-7,TRBV30,.,TGTGCCTGGAGTTCCACAGGGACCCACTACGAGCAGTACTTC,CAWSSTGTHYEQYF
.,14,TRBJ2-7,TRBV20-1,TRBD2,TGCAGTGCTAGCAGGGCTAGCGGGAGTCGCGAGCAGTACTTC,CSASRASGSREQYF
.,15,TRBJ2-1,TRBV27,TRBD2,TGTGCCAGCAGTTCACTAGCGGGAGTACGGAATGAGCAGTTCTTC,CASSSLAGVRNEQFF
.,14,TRBJ2-4,TRBV11-2,.,TGTGCCAGCAGCTTAACAGGGATCCAAAACATTCAGTACTTC,CASSLTGIQNIQYF
.,12,TRBJ2-2,TRBV7-3,TRBD2,TGTGCCAGCAGCCCCGGACTAGGCGAGCTGTTTTTT,CASSPGLGELFF
many,14,TRBJ1-4,TRBV4-3,.,TGCGCCAGCAGCCAAGATCTGGGGGGTGAAAAACTGTTTTTT,CASSQDLGGEKLFF
.,13,TRBJ2-2,TRBV9,.,TGTGCCAGCAGCGCGGACTTGTACGGGGAGCTGTTTTTT,CASSADLYGELFF
.,15,TRBJ1-1,TRBV27,.,TGTGCCAGCCCGGACCGGCGGCGCATGAACACTGAAGCTTTCTTT,CASPDRRRMNTEAFF
.,14,TRBJ2-5,TRBV20-1,.,TGCAGTGCTGGATCGGGACTCCGGAAAGAGACCCAGTACTTC,CSAGSGLRKETQYF
many,14,TRBJ1-4,TRBV11-2,.,TGTGCCAGCAGCTCGGGACCCCGGCTAGGAAAACTGTTTTTT,CASSSGPRLGKLFF
.,13,TRBJ1-6,TRBV20-1,.,TGCAGTGCTAGAGAGAGGGGATGGTCACCCCTCCACTTT,CSARERGWSPLHF
few,16,TRBJ1-5,TRBV6-2/TRBV6-3,.,TGTGCCAGCAGTTACGTGGCAGGGTACGCGTGGGAGCCCCAGCATTTT,CASSYVAGYAWEPQHF
many,13,TRBJ2-7,TRBV24-1,TRBD1,TGTGCCACCAGTGATTTGTCAGGGGGCAAGCAGTACTTC,CATSDLSGGKQYF
.,14,TRBJ2-2,TRBV3-1,.,TGTGCCAGCAGCCACCTGGGGAACACCGGGGAGCTGTTTTTT,CASSHLGNTGELFF
.,14,TRBJ2-1,TRBV6-2/TRBV6-3,.,TGTGCCAGCGGCCAGGAGGGGCGAGTGAGTGAGCAGTTCTTC,CASGQEGRVSEQFF
many,13,TRBJ1-2,TRBV7-9,TRBD1,TGTGCCAGCAGCTTTCAGGGGGGCAGTGGCTACACCTTC,CASSFQGGSGYTF
.,16,TRBJ2-1,TRBV11-3,.,TGTGCCAGCAGCTTAGATCTGGGGGGCTCCTACAATGAGCAGTTCTTC,CASSLDLGGSYNEQFF
few,12,TRBJ2-7,TRBV20-1,TRBD1,TGCAGTGCTCCGGACAGGAACCACGAGCAGTACTTC,CSAPDRNHEQYF
many,14,TRBJ1-4,TRBV2,.,TGTGCCAGCAGAAGCGACAGGAGGGGTGAAAAACTGTTTTTT,CASRSDRRGEKLFF
.,16,TRBJ2-1,TRBV24-1,.,TGTGCCACCAGTGAAACAGGCGGGATAACCTACAATGAGCAGTTCTTC,CATSETGGITYNEQFF
.,13,TRBJ1-1,TRBV24-1,TRBD1,TGTGCCACCCGAGACAGGGGGCTCACTGAAGCTTTCTTT,CATRDRGLTEAFF
.,14,TRBJ2-1,TRBV7-9,.,TGTGCCAGCAATTATAGAGGGCCATACAATGAGCAGTTCTTC,CASNYRGPYNEQFF
.,18,TRBJ2-1,TRBV24-1,TRBD2,TGTGCCACCAGTGATTGGACTAGCGGGAGTAAAATGTACAATGAGCAGTTCTTC,CATSDWTSGSKMYNEQFF
few,17,TRBJ2-3,TRBV28,TRBD2,TGTGCCAGCCCCCCCCCGGGACTAGTTGACTACGTAGATACGCAGTATTTT,CASPPPGLVDYVDTQYF
.,16,TRBJ2-1,TRBV2,TRBD2,TGTGCCAGCAAACTGGCTAGCGGGGGTAAGAGGAATGAGCAGTTCTTC,CASKLASGGKRNEQFF
few,13,TRBJ2-3,TRBV10-3,TRBD2,TGTGCCATCAGTGAGTCGCGGGAGGGTTCGCAGTATTTT,CAISESREGSQYF
.,13,TRBJ2-5,TRBV12-3/TRBV12-4,.,TGTGCCAGCAGTTTGCGGGACACTAAGACCCAGTACTTC,CASSLRDTKTQYF
many,15,TRBJ1-3,TRBV7-6,TRBD1,TGTGCCAGCAGCTATGGACAGGGTCTAGGAAACACCATATATTTT,CASSYGQGLGNTIYF
.,15,TRBJ2-7,TRBV5-4,TRBD1,TGTGCCAGCAGCCCGAGACAGGGGAGCTCCTACGAGCAGTACTTC,CASSPRQGSSYEQYF
few,12,TRBJ2-3,TRBV20-1,.,TGCAGTGCGGGCGGGGTGGATGATACGCAGTATTTT,CSAGGVDDTQYF
many,16,TRBJ1-1,TRBV6-5,.,TGTGCCAGCCTCCGCACCCAAGGGGGTGAGAACACTGAAGCTTTCTTT,CASLRTQGGENTEAFF
few,13,TRBJ2-3,TRBV7-2,.,TGTGCCAGCAGCAAAGACTACACAGATACGCAGTATTTT,CASSKDYTDTQYF
.,12,TRBJ1-1,TRBV15,.,TGTGCCACCAGCTCCGGGGAGGGTGAAGCTTTCTTT,CATSSGEGEAFF
.,15,TRBJ2-3,TRBV5-1,TRBD2,TGCGCCAGCAGCCCGACTAGCGGGAGTGCAGATACGCAGTATTTT,CASSPTSGSADTQYF
.,14,TRBJ1-2,TRBV18,.,TGTGCCAGCTCACCCGGAGGGGCAGGTTATGGCTACACCTTC,CASSPGGAGYGYTF
.,16,TRBJ1-2,TRBV4-1,.,TGCGCCAGCAGCCAAGATTTAACGGGTGCCTCCTATGGCTACACCTTC,CASSQDLTGASYGYTF
.,13,TRBJ2-5,TRBV30,.,TGTGCCTGGAGTGCGGTTGGGGAAGAGACCCAGTACTTC,CAWSAVGEETQYF
few,17,TRBJ2-6,TRBV7-9,.,TGTGCCAGCACCCCTAGAGGCGTATACTCTGGGGCCAACGTCCTGACTTTC,CASTPRGVYSGANVLTF
.,14,TRBJ1-1,TRBV10-3,.,TGTGCCATCAGGCCGGGACGGCAGAACACTGAAGCTTTCTTT,CAIRPGRQNTEAFF
.,17,TRBJ2-1,TRBV9,TRBD2,TGTGCCAGCAGCGTAGCCCCAGCGGGGGGTAGGTACAATGAGCAGTTCTTC,CASSVAPAGGRYNEQFF
few,15,TRBJ2-7,TRBV12-3/TRBV12-4,.,TGTGCCAGCAGTTTAACCCATCAACTGGCCTACGAGCAGTACTTC,CASSLTHQLAYEQYF
many,15,TRBJ2-2,TRBV7-3,TRBD1,TGTGCCAGCAGCCCGACGTACAGGGGAGCCGGGGAGCTGTTTTTT,CASSPTYRGAGELFF
.,15,TRBJ2-2,TRBV7-2,.,TGTGCCAGTAAACCGGGACAATGGGATACCGGGGAGCTGTTTTTT,CASKPGQWDTGELFF
many,13,TRBJ1-1,TRBV5-1,.,TGCGCCAGCAGTTTTACAGGAAACACTGAAGCTTTCTTT,CASSFTGNTEAFF
few,15,TRBJ2-5,TRBV3-1,.,TGTGCCAGCAGCCAAGATTCACTGTCCGAAGAGACCCAGTACTTC,CASSQDSLSEETQYF
few,14,TRBJ2-3,TRBV20-1,TRBD2,TGCAGTGCTGGGGGACTAGCCTTGTGGGATACGCAGTATTTT,CSAGGLALWDTQYF
few,16,TRBJ1-2,TRBV5-6,TRBD1,TGTGCCAGCAGCATCCCAGGACAGGGCCGTAACTATGGCTACACCTTC,CASSIPGQGRNYGYTF
few,17,TRBJ2-2,TRBV6-2/TRBV6-3,TRBD1,TGTGCCAGCAGAGGGACAGGAGGACAGGCGAACACCGGGGAGCTGTTTTTT,CASRGTGGQANTGELFF